This T cell receptor (beta chain) appears in the sequencing data of a study of early stage breast cancer tumors (dated 2017 in TCRdb). Looking at the study overall: Of the roughly 15 invasive breast tumors, about a dozen were found to be estrogen receptor-positive, progesterone receptor-positive and HER2-negative. Of the approximately twelve ER+/PR+/HER2- tumors, eight were classified as invasive ductal carcinomas and four as invasive lobular carcinomas. On average, each sample had 8 to 10-fold read coverage. The samples as a whole yielded approximately 2,800,000 detected templates, corresponding to nearly 1,100,000 unique clonotypes. Study-wide findings and limitations: Bulk genomic DNA sequencing of unsorted cells missed chain pairing and functional markers such as CD4, CD8 and FOXP3. Repertoires from blood and normal breast were more alike than repertoires from blood and tumor, and in about 90% of the 16 patients, comparing each tissue with blood separated tumor from normal. The small cohort size prevented analysis by tumor subtype. Tumors showed about 2.4-fold higher T cell density and higher clonality than adjacent normal breast tissue. Enriched TCRB sequences shared across patients were found to be mostly commonly generated sequences that were unlikely to play an important role in the tumor microenvironment.

A remark on this clone: The antigen this receptor binds is unknown. No much larger clone is present one base from it, and per-base qualities are unavailable.

The junction shows trimming of 2 bases on V and 1 base on J, plus 17 bases between the germline ends. Inclusive of the bounding cysteine and phenylalanine, the CDR3 is 17 residues long. The retained sequence is limited to the CDR3, 51 bases, with the frame set at the first base. Sequences MNHNS (CDR1) and SASEGT (CDR2) are obtained from the germline V gene. Two independent genomic DNA replicates were amplified for each sample, with approximately 0.5 ug used for blood and around 1.5 ug for tumor or normal breast. Following the manufacturer's instructions, the ImmunoSeq Intro kit was used to carry out TCRB sequencing on genomic DNA. Multiplex PCR ran around 30 cycles with proprietary primers and spike-in control sequences for absolute quantification. Single-end 150-bp reads were used to sequence an 87-bp fragment covering the CDR3 and the flanking V and J genes. Each lane of an Illumina MiSeq running version 3.0 chemistry carried seven multiplexed samples, with two replicates apiece. Regarding the original processing steps: The vendor's proprietary pipeline processed the raw data and merged both replicates into a single result for each sample. Clonotypes were defined as productive rearrangements sharing the V-gene family, CDR3 amino acid sequence and J-gene segment. Clonality was computed as 1 minus the normalized Shannon entropy (Pielou evenness) of TCRB abundances. T cell density was estimated by dividing total templates by the number of input cells inferred from the DNA input amount. Recon with default parameters was used to estimate total repertoire diversity and clonality. A clonotype counted as tumor-enriched if its abundance in tumor exceeded 0.1% and was at least 32-fold higher than its abundance in normal breast. TCRdb carries this immuneACCESS record with in-frame sequences only. Its versions omit some clonotypes, under half of them owing to an unresolved V gene in the studies checked, with the rest unexplained. V and J calls and clone size are those listed in that table; D and trimming were worked out from the DNA. This sample comprises 35,000 to 45,000 clones, 74% of them detected only once. The ten largest clones capture roughly 7% of the sample.

The study profiled bulk TCR beta-chain repertoires in matched peripheral blood, tumor and adjacent normal breast tissue taken from roughly 17 patients with early-stage breast cancer. Before surgery, about 5-11 mL of whole blood was collected into EDTA tubes and then processed within 2 hours. Peripheral blood mononuclear cells were isolated by Ficoll-Paque centrifugation in SepMate-50 tubes. For storage in liquid nitrogen, PBMCs were cryopreserved as aliquots of 2 to 4 million cells in roughly 90% FBS with roughly 10% DMSO. The Qiagen AllPrep DNA/RNA Mini kit was used to extract genomic DNA. Sequencing was done on a sample of blood. The receptor chain draws on TRBV6-1 and TRBJ2-5; the D segment could be TRBD2, given 6 matching bases. This TCR came from a person between 60 and 69 years old with breast cancer. CDR3 reads: CASSEYATRTRQETQYF. The DNA sequence follows: TGTGCCAGCAGTGAATATGCGACTAGGACTCGCCAAGAGACCCAGTACTTC.